Below, 25 T cell receptor beta chains from the same sample are listed, as sequenced in a study of T-cell reconstitution after alpha-beta-depleted transplantation in children. During its preparation, the TCRbeta library received unique molecular identifiers. TCRdb recomputed calls from the PCR reads with MiXCR, one row per CDR3 protein. This table holds 250,000 to 300,000 distinct CDR3 sequences, 9.5% to 10% found once. Material: PBMCs from the stem cell graft donor, obtained from the stem cell graft. The receptors derive from a human donor who donated a stem cell graft to a child with SCID.

This clonotype has only a few counts. The chain links TRBV7-6 to TRBJ2-6; D remains ambiguous. The ends were cut back, 0 bases at V and 0 bases at J, with 9 bases in the middle. CDR1 SGHVS and CDR2 FNYEAQ come from the germline V gene. This CDR3 is 17 amino acids long. The CDR3 DNA is TGTGCCAGCAGCTTAGCTAATCCAGGCTCTGGGGCCAACGTCCTGACTTTC. Protein product: CASSLANPGSGANVLTF.

This clonotype appeared a few times. The V gene is TRBV27, the J gene TRBJ2-1; unclear D gene. Per germline, CDR1 MNHEY and CDR2 SMNVEV (reference sequence). CDR3 length: 12 residues. The V gene lost 10 bases and the J gene lost 5 bases, with 12 bases spanning the gap. The CDR3: CATLSPNNEQFF. CDR3 nucleotides: TGTGCCACCCTCAGTCCCAACAATGAGCAGTTCTTC.

This clonotype has ten or more counts. This chain links TRBV12-3 or TRBV12-4 with TRBJ1-5; TRBD1 aligns across 9 bases. V was pared by 6 bases and J by 7 bases, with 4 bases of the junction left unmatched. The CDR3 sequence is 13 residues long. As DNA, the CDR3 is TGTGCCAGCAGCGACAGGGGGATGCAGCCCCAGCATTTT. Amino acids: CASSDRGMQPQHF.

On this clonotype: A much larger clone sits a single nucleotide away, making a read error possible. V is TRBV11-2 and J is TRBJ2-1; D may be TRBD1 or TRBD2 (6 bases each). Germline V gene lookup returns CDR1 SGHAT and CDR2 FQNNGV. V gave up 1 base and J gave up 4 bases, with 20 bases separating them. This CDR3 has 18 residues. Here the CDR3 reads CASSLGNLAWGLYNEQFF. CDR3 sequence (DNA): TGTGCCAGCAGCTTAGGGAACCTAGCGTGGGGGCTATACAATGAGCAGTTCTTC.

This chain connects TRBV5-1 to TRBJ1-3; no clear D. The CDR3 is made up of 12 amino acids. Germline assignment: CDR1 SGHRS and CDR2 YFSETQ. V lost 5 bases and J 0 bases, leaving 3 bases between the germline ends. The DNA of the CDR3 is TGCGCCAGCAGTGGCTCTGGAAACACCATATATTTT. Translating gives CASSGSGNTIYF.

This clonotype was recorded a few times. The gene calls are TRBV12-3 or TRBV12-4 and TRBJ2-5, with unresolved D. V was clipped by 4 bases and J by 4 bases, with 16 bases between them. The CDR3 is made up of 15 amino acids. The chain's CDR3 is CASSSGGRGSETQYF. CDR3 bases: TGTGCCAGCAGTTCCGGCGGCCGCGGATCAGAGACCCAGTACTTC.

CDR3 protein: CASSFGNNVLTF. CDR3 coding DNA: TGCGCCAGCAGCTTTGGCAACAACGTCCTGACTTTC. This chain uses TRBV5-1 with TRBJ2-6, with D unresolved. V lost 2 bases and J lost 9, with 6 bases in between. Germline CDR1 SGHRS, CDR2 YFSETQ. CDR3 size: 12 residues.

V and J are TRBV9 and TRBJ2-3; 9 nucleotides match TRBD1. Germline V gene data show CDR1 as SGDLS and CDR2 as YYNGEE. J was trimmed by 3 bases and V by 4 bases; bases with no gene match: 9. The CDR3 extends over 16 amino acids. For the CDR3, the DNA is TGTGCCAGCAGCCCCAGGTGGGGACAGGGTACAGATACGCAGTATTTT. Its protein product is CASSPRWGQGTDTQYF. Combining the CDR3 with reference TRBV9 and TRBJ2-3 gives the whole variable domain DSGVTQTPKHLITATGQRVTLRCSPRSGDLSVYWYQQSLDQGLQFLIQYYNGEERAKGNILERFSAQQFPDLHSELNLSSLELGDSALYFCASSPRWGQGTDTQYFGPGTRLTVL.

CDR3 residues: CASSSRFSGEKLFF. In DNA form, the CDR3 reads TGCGCCAGCAGCTCCAGGTTTTCCGGTGAAAAACTGTTTTTT. V and J are TRBV5-1 and TRBJ1-4, with D unclear. CDR1 SGHRS and CDR2 YFSETQ come from the germline V gene. The CDR3 covers 14 residues. Trimming left V 3 bases short and J 7 bases short, with 13 bases between.

At least ten counts were recorded for this clonotype. The chain links TRBV5-1 to TRBJ2-1, with 11 bases that match TRBD1. The V gene's germline CDR1 is SGHRS and CDR2 YFSETQ. This CDR3 contains 15 residues. The junction had 8 bases not matched to a gene; V was cut back by 4 bases and J by 8 bases. CDR3 sequence: CASSEGQGAGDEQFF. Written as DNA, the CDR3 is TGCGCCAGCAGCGAAGGACAGGGGGCTGGAGATGAGCAGTTCTTC.

CDR3 region: CASSLALGDRLAGELFF. As DNA, the CDR3 is TGTGCCAGCAGCTTAGCTCTAGGGGACCGACTGGCCGGGGAGCTGTTTTTT. The rearrangement links TRBV7-8 to TRBJ2-2; D could derive from TRBD1 or TRBD2 (5 bases each). From germline, CDR1 is SGHVS and CDR2 FQNEAQ. V was pared by 0 bases and J by 6 bases, with 17 bases between. This CDR3 comprises 17 residues.

V and J are TRBV12-3 or TRBV12-4 and TRBJ2-4; TRBD2 aligns across 9 bases. V lost 1 base, J lost 1 base, and 2 bases stayed unmatched. The CDR3 loop spans 16 amino acids. In DNA, the CDR3 is TGTGCCAGCAGTTTAGGGACTAGCGTGGCCAAAAACATTCAGTACTTC. Translation gives CASSLGTSVAKNIQYF.

The sample holds a few counts of this clonotype. This chain connects TRBV10-3 to TRBJ2-7; TRBD1 aligns across 9 bases. V shed 9 bases and J 6 bases; nucleotides not matched to a gene: 9. Per germline, CDR1 ENHRY and CDR2 SYGVKD. The CDR3 is 13 amino acids. CDR3 amino acids: CAIKGQGGSEQYF. The CDR3 DNA reads TGTGCCATTAAGGGACAGGGAGGGAGCGAGCAGTACTTC.

This sequence joins TRBV12-3 or TRBV12-4 and TRBJ2-3, with 10 positions matching TRBD1. This CDR3 comprises 15 residues. V was pared by 6 bases and J by 5 bases, with 8 bases of the junction left unmatched. CDR3 sequence reads: CASSHGTGVGDTQYF. The CDR3, as DNA: TGTGCCAGCAGCCACGGGACAGGGGTCGGAGATACGCAGTATTTT.

There are a few counts of this clonotype. The rearrangement links TRBV15 to TRBJ2-3; TRBD1 matches at 7 bases. The CDR3 is 15 residues long. J gave up 6 bases and V 0 bases, and 6 bases lay outside the gene matches. Germline V gene data show CDR1 as LNHNV and CDR2 as YYDKDF (reference sequence). CDR3 residues: CATSREQGLSDTQYF. The DNA for the CDR3 is TGTGCCACCAGCAGAGAACAGGGGTTGTCTGATACGCAGTATTTT.

The chain recombines TRBV9 with TRBJ1-1; no reliable D call. The CDR3 totals 12 residues. The ends were cut back, 0 bases at V and 6 bases at J, with 6 bases in the middle. Per germline, CDR1 SGDLS and CDR2 YYNGEE. In DNA, the CDR3 is TGTGCCAGCAGCGTAGGTGGACCTGAAGCTTTCTTT. This encodes CASSVGGPEAFF.

This clonotype was detected many times. The J gene is TRBJ2-1, the V gene TRBV6-5; the D is unclear. CDR3 length equals 14 residues. Per the germline V gene, CDR1 is MNHEY and CDR2 is SVGAGI. The germline V and J ends were trimmed by 2 bases and 5 bases, with 10 bases remaining between them. In DNA form, the CDR3 reads TGTGCCAGCAGTTACGGCAGCTCAAACAATGAGCAGTTCTTC. Amino acid sequence: CASSYGSSNNEQFF.

The rearrangement uses TRBV12-3 or TRBV12-4 and TRBJ1-4, with D perhaps TRBD1 (5 bases). The CDR3 runs to 18 residues. Deletions cut 4 bases from V and 0 bases from J, with 18 bases between. CDR3 loop: CASSSTRQFGPTNEKLFF. CDR3 coding DNA: TGTGCCAGCAGTTCCACCCGACAGTTCGGGCCAACTAATGAAAAACTGTTTTTT.

There are many counts of this clonotype. The J gene is TRBJ2-4, the V gene TRBV24-1; weak D call: TRBD2 (5 bases). V was clipped by 4 bases and J by 6 bases, with 6 bases between them. Germline V gene lookup returns CDR1 KGHDR and CDR2 SFDVKD. The CDR3 spans 12 residues. The CDR3 protein is CATSEEGNIQYF. In DNA, the CDR3 is TGTGCCACCAGTGAAGAGGGAAACATTCAGTACTTC.

This clonotype was counted ten times or more. The genes are TRBV4-1 and TRBJ1-2; D uncertain. Trimming took 0 bases from V and 2 from J, leaving 7 bases between them. Germline CDR1 and CDR2: MGHRA and YSYEKL. This CDR3 has 14 amino acids. For the CDR3, the DNA is TGCGCCAGCAGCCAAGAGATAGCCAACTATGGCTACACCTTC. This sequence encodes CASSQEIANYGYTF.

This clonotype was seen only a few times. The V gene is TRBV24-1, the J gene TRBJ2-5; D remains ambiguous. With 2 bases removed from V and 5 bases from J, the gap between germline ends came to 8 bases. CDR1 KGHDR and CDR2 SFDVKD come from the germline V gene. There are 13 residues in the CDR3. The CDR3 reads CATSDSGRETQYF. DNA for the CDR3: TGTGCCACCAGTGATTCCGGACGGGAGACCCAGTACTTC.

The rearrangement uses TRBV29-1 and TRBJ2-7, with 9 bases identical to TRBD1. This CDR3 region has 14 residues. CDR1 and CDR2 (germline): SQVTM, ANQGSEA. The trim removed 6 bases at V and 2 bases at J, leaving 8 bases unmatched. CDR3 in amino acids: CSVATGQGPYEQYF. Written as DNA, the CDR3 is TGCAGCGTCGCGACGGGACAGGGACCCTACGAGCAGTACTTC.

This clonotype was picked up a small number of times. The rearrangement uses TRBV18 and TRBJ2-7; TRBD1 agrees at 9 bases. The CDR3 is 15 residues long. The V gene's germline CDR1 is KGHSH and CDR2 LQKENI. Trimming at V came to 4 bases and at J to 1 base, leaving 5 bases not matched to a gene. The CDR3 DNA sequence: TGTGCCAGCTCACATCCGGGACAGGGTTCCTACGAGCAGTACTTC. Protein: CASSHPGQGSYEQYF.

This clonotype was seen repeatedly, ten times or more. J is TRBJ2-3 and V is TRBV3-1; D is perhaps TRBD1 (6 bases). The CDR3 spans 14 residues. The germline CDR1 and CDR2 sequences are LGHDT and YNNKEL (reference sequence). V lost 7 bases and J 6 bases, leaving 17 bases between the germline ends. CDR3 sequence (DNA): TGTGCCAGCACCCGCATGAAACAGGGTGATACGCAGTATTTT. It codes for CASTRMKQGDTQYF.

The rearrangement links TRBV29-1 to TRBJ2-1, with D tentatively TRBD1 or TRBD2 (6 bases each). Deletions cut 3 bases from V and 4 bases from J, with 19 bases between. In germline, CDR1 is SQVTM, CDR2 ANQGSEA. The CDR3 is 16 amino acids. CDR3 in amino acids: CSVDFPGGPRYNEQFF. In DNA, the CDR3 is TGCAGCGTTGATTTCCCTGGGGGGCCGAGGTACAATGAGCAGTTCTTC.